The 27 T cell receptor beta chains below were found in one sample sequenced in a study of response to subunit inactivated influenza vaccine. TCRdb called the RT-PCR reads again in MiXCR, with one record for every CDR3 protein. The table records around 190,000 distinct CDR3 sequences, 9.2% of them present only once. Specimen: non-naive T cells sorted from PBMCs, collected on the day of vaccination. The source of these receptors is a man aged 50 to 59 who received an inactivated influenza vaccine.

In this sample, this clonotype turned up a few times. The CDR3 sequence is CASTGQGNSNQPQHF. The CDR3 DNA reads TGTGCCAGCACCGGACAGGGGAACAGTAACCAGCCCCAGCATTTT. This chain links TRBV2 with TRBJ1-5, with 9 bases matching TRBD1. The germline V gene encodes CDR1 SNHLY and CDR2 FYNNEI. V lost 7 bases to trimming and J lost 7 bases; unmatched junction nucleotides: 11. The CDR3 has 15 residues.

This clonotype was detected ten times or more. This chain uses TRBV6-1 with TRBJ1-6, with D uncertain. The ends were cut back, 5 bases at V and 6 bases at J, with 11 bases in the middle. The V gene's germline CDR1 is MNHNS and CDR2 SASEGT. The CDR3 totals 14 residues. The CDR3 region has the DNA TGTGCCAGCAGTCGGGGAATCGGTAATTCACCCCTCCACTTT. This sequence encodes CASSRGIGNSPLHF.

This chain joins TRBV28 and TRBJ2-7; 11 positions agree with TRBD2. V lost 1 base and J lost 0; bases outside the gene matches: 2. The germline gives CDR1 MDHEN, CDR2 SYDVKM. CDR3 size: 16 residues. As DNA, the CDR3 is TGTGCCAGCAGTTTATTAGGGACTAGCGGCTCCTACGAGCAGTACTTC. Its translation: CASSLLGTSGSYEQYF. Supplemented by reference TRBV28 and TRBJ2-7, the full variable domain reads DVKVTQSSRYLVKRTGEKVFLECVQDMDHENMFWYRQDPGLGLRLIYFSYDVKMKEKGDIPEGYSVSREKKERFSLILESASTNQTSMYLCASSLLGTSGSYEQYFGPGTRLTVT.

This clonotype has ten or more counts. The V gene is TRBV20-1, the J gene TRBJ1-5; TRBD1 matches at 10 bases. This CDR3 contains 15 residues. V was pared by 6 bases and J by 6 bases, with 11 bases of the junction left unmatched. Germline V gene sequence: CDR1 DFQATT, CDR2 SNEGSKA (reference sequence). The CDR3 here is CSAMTGGAIGQPQHF. The CDR3 DNA reads as TGCAGTGCAATGACAGGGGGCGCGATTGGTCAGCCCCAGCATTTT.

In DNA form, the CDR3 reads TGTGCCAGCAGCACTTATACCCGACTTCTTTTTGAAGATGGCTACACCTTC. It translates to CASSTYTRLLFEDGYTF. This sequence joins TRBV28 and TRBJ1-2; no clear D gene. V gave up 6 bases and J gave up 6 bases, with 26 bases separating them. CDR3 length: 17 amino acids. CDR1 is MDHEN and CDR2 is SYDVKM in the germline V gene.

The chain employs TRBV20-1 and TRBJ1-2, with 7 bases matching TRBD1. With V trimmed by 6 bases and J by 4 bases, 11 bases remained unmatched. This CDR3 is built from 14 residues. From germline, CDR1 is DFQATT and CDR2 SNEGSKA (reference sequence). The CDR3 nucleotides read TGCAGTGCCCCGGCCAGGGGGGGAAGCTATGGCTACACCTTC. It is translated as CSAPARGGSYGYTF.

This clonotype was detected only a few times. The chain has TRBV18 and TRBJ2-1; 9 bases align to TRBD2. The CDR3 consists of 17 residues. V trimming: 2 bases; J trimming: 2 bases; junction bases outside the gene matches: 7. Per germline, CDR1 KGHSH and CDR2 LQKENI. This CDR3 reads CASSPSLAGAAYNEQFF. As DNA, the CDR3 is TGTGCCAGCTCACCATCCTTAGCGGGGGCCGCCTACAATGAGCAGTTCTTC.

This clonotype was picked up a small number of times. CDR3 amino acids: CASSLNPTGFNEKLFF. CDR3 nucleotides: TGTGCCAGCAGCTTGAACCCGACAGGGTTTAATGAAAAACTGTTTTTT. This sequence joins TRBV5-6 and TRBJ1-4; TRBD1 aligns across 7 bases. V lost 1 base, J lost 4 bases, and 7 bases stayed unmatched. The CDR3 covers 16 residues. The germline CDR1 and CDR2 sequences are SGHDT and YYEEEE. The full variable domain, completed using reference TRBV5-6 and TRBJ1-4, is DAGVTQSPTHLIKTRGQQVTLRCSPKSGHDTVSWYQQALGQGPQFIFQYYEEEERQRGNFPDRFSGHQFPNYSSELNVNALLLGDSALYLCASSLNPTGFNEKLFFGSGTQLSVL.

The sample holds a few counts of this clonotype. The rearrangement joins TRBV4-3 to TRBJ2-7; maybe TRBD1 (5 bases). This CDR3 is 13 amino acids long. Between the trimmed V and J ends, which lost 2 bases and 2 bases, there was a span of 7 bases. The germline CDR1 and CDR2 sequences are LGHNA and YSLEER. CDR3 region: CASSQQTAYEQYF. As DNA, the CDR3 is TGCGCCAGCAGCCAACAGACAGCCTACGAGCAGTACTTC.

This clonotype has only a few counts. The chain combines TRBV20-1 with TRBJ2-1; no definite D call. The V end was cut by 4 bases, the J end by 5 bases, with 9 bases between. The CDR3 has 12 amino acids. The germline gives CDR1 DFQATT, CDR2 SNEGSKA (reference sequence). CDR3 protein: CSATDVNNEQFF. Here the CDR3 DNA reads TGCAGTGCTACCGACGTTAACAATGAGCAGTTCTTC.

This chain joins TRBV4-1 and TRBJ1-1, with D maybe TRBD1 (6 bases). There are 19 residues in the CDR3. Germline loops: CDR1 MGHRA, CDR2 YSYEKL. Between the trimmed V and J ends, which lost 6 bases and 0 bases, there was a span of 26 bases. The chain's CDR3 is CASSKGQNWGGILNTEAFF. The CDR3 DNA is TGCGCCAGCAGTAAAGGACAGAATTGGGGTGGGATTCTGAACACTGAAGCTTTCTTT.

This clonotype has just a few counts. The chain couples TRBV7-8 to TRBJ2-5; 12 bases align to TRBD2. Trimming cost V 5 bases and J 6 bases; bases outside gene matches: 4. In germline, CDR1 is SGHVS, CDR2 FQNEAQ. This CDR3 has 14 amino acids. The CDR3 nucleotides read TGTGCCAGCAGCCTCGGACTAGCGGGACAGACCCAGTACTTC. Its protein product is CASSLGLAGQTQYF.

The rearrangement joins TRBV4-3 to TRBJ1-5; D is unclear. CDR3 size: 16 residues. The ends were cut back, 2 bases at V and 6 bases at J, with 17 bases in the middle. Germline lookup yields CDR1 LGHNA and CDR2 YSLEER. This CDR3 reads CASSQNAGKSAQPQHF. Written as DNA, the CDR3 is TGCGCCAGCAGCCAAAATGCGGGGAAGTCAGCTCAGCCCCAGCATTTT.

This clonotype was observed a few times. The chain uses TRBV3-1 and TRBJ2-1; D is unclear. V dropped 4 bases and J dropped 1 base, with 11 bases sitting between them. The CDR3 runs 15 residues. The germline gives CDR1 LGHDT, CDR2 YNNKEL (reference sequence). The DNA for the CDR3 is TGTGCCAGCAGCCTTCTCTCCCAATCCTACAATGAGCAGTTCTTC. It yields the protein CASSLLSQSYNEQFF.

This clonotype has at least ten counts. This CDR3 is CASRLMLIQNTEAFF. CDR3 nucleotides: TGTGCCAGCAGGCTTATGCTTATACAGAACACTGAAGCTTTCTTT. This chain uses TRBV6-2 or TRBV6-3 with TRBJ1-1; D is unclear. V was shortened by 6 bases and J by 1 base, with 15 bases between the two germline ends. Germline lookup yields CDR1 MNHEY and CDR2 SVGEGT. The length of the CDR3 is 15 residues.

V gene TRBV29-1 combines with J gene TRBJ2-1; 7 nucleotides match TRBD2. The CDR3 runs to 14 residues. Germline CDR1 reads SQVTM; CDR2 reads ANQGSEA. Unmatched junction bases numbered 9, after V lost 1 base and J lost 9 bases. CDR3 amino acids: CSVEVGGPHSEQFF. CDR3 nucleotide sequence: TGCAGCGTTGAAGTGGGAGGGCCACATAGTGAGCAGTTCTTC.

The chain combines TRBV4-2 with TRBJ2-3; 7 bases are a match to TRBD2. The CDR3 spans 16 residues. With V trimmed by 1 base and J by 5 bases, 9 bases remained unmatched. Germline-derived CDR1 and CDR2 are LGHNA and YNFKEQ. The CDR3 reads CASSQGSAGAEDTQYF. The CDR3 nucleotides read TGTGCCAGCAGCCAAGGGTCGGCGGGAGCGGAAGATACGCAGTATTTT.

This clonotype was seen at least ten times. The chain recombines TRBV28 with TRBJ2-7, with D uncertain. CDR1 and CDR2 (germline): MDHEN, SYDVKM. The CDR3 spans 14 residues. Trimming took 5 bases from V and 8 from J, leaving 19 bases between them. CDR3 sequence: CASSPPGPAEQQYF. The CDR3 region has the DNA TGTGCCAGCAGTCCCCCGGGCCCCGCGGAACAGCAGTACTTC. Full variable domain (rest looked up from reference TRBV28 and TRBJ2-7): DVKVTQSSRYLVKRTGEKVFLECVQDMDHENMFWYRQDPGLGLRLIYFSYDVKMKEKGDIPEGYSVSREKKERFSLILESASTNQTSMYLCASSPPGPAEQQYFGPGTRLTVT.

V and J are TRBV15 and TRBJ2-7; D remains ambiguous. The CDR3 loop spans 13 amino acids. V gave up 0 bases and J gave up 3 bases, with 6 bases separating them. Germline values: CDR1 LNHNV, CDR2 YYDKDF (reference sequence). The CDR3 is CATSRDKGYEQYF. The CDR3 DNA reads as TGTGCCACCAGCAGAGATAAGGGCTACGAGCAGTACTTC.

V gene TRBV5-1 combines with J gene TRBJ2-7; no clear D. The germline V gene encodes CDR1 SGHRS and CDR2 YFSETQ. Trimming shortened V by 1 base and J by 1 base, and 9 bases separated the two germline ends. The CDR3 totals 14 residues. The CDR3 nucleotides are TGCGCCAGCAGCTTGTTAGGTAAATCCTACGAGCAGTACTTC. It specifies CASSLLGKSYEQYF.

This rearrangement joins TRBV6-2 or TRBV6-3 to TRBJ1-1, with 9 bases that match TRBD1. The CDR3 has 14 amino acids. CDR1 and CDR2 (germline): MNHEY, SVGEGT. The J segment lost 0 bases and the V segment lost 7 bases, leaving 3 bases of the junction unmatched. The CDR3 DNA follows: TGTGCCAGCAAACGACAGGGGGTGAACACTGAAGCTTTCTTT. As protein: CASKRQGVNTEAFF.

This clonotype turned up a few times. The chain links TRBV28 to TRBJ2-1; D gene ambiguous. Germline V gene lookup returns CDR1 MDHEN and CDR2 SYDVKM. Trimming shortened V by 4 bases and J by 15 bases, and 13 bases separated the two germline ends. The CDR3 sequence is 11 residues long. This CDR3 is CASSSFRGGFF. In nucleotides, the CDR3 is TGTGCCAGCAGTTCCTTCCGAGGCGGGTTCTTC.

This clonotype was counted ten times or more. V usage is TRBV25-1 and J usage is TRBJ2-7; no clear D. Looked up from germline, CDR1 is MGHDK and CDR2 is SYGVNS. The CDR3 loop spans 13 amino acids. Trimming took 10 bases from V and 1 from J, leaving 14 bases between them. This CDR3 reads CATRTGASYEQYF. In DNA form, the CDR3 reads TGTGCCACTCGCACTGGTGCATCCTACGAGCAGTACTTC.

The chain recombines TRBV7-2 with TRBJ2-7; D is unclear. This CDR3 is built from 12 residues. Germline V gene sequence: CDR1 SGHTA, CDR2 FQGNSA. V was trimmed by 5 bases and J by 0 bases, leaving 5 bases between them. CDR3 in DNA: TGTGCCAGCAGCACTCACTCCTACGAGCAGTACTTC. Amino acid sequence: CASSTHSYEQYF.

This chain joins TRBV27 and TRBJ2-7; TRBD1 matches at 9 bases. The CDR3 covers 14 residues. J gave up 6 bases and V 3 bases, and 6 bases lay outside the gene matches. Germline V gene data show CDR1 as MNHEY and CDR2 as SMNVEV (reference sequence). DNA for the CDR3: TGTGCCAGCAGTTTCGGGACAGGGCCCTCCGAGCAGTACTTC. This translates into CASSFGTGPSEQYF.

This clonotype came up many times. V gene TRBV15 combines with J gene TRBJ2-2, with 13 bases identical to TRBD2. Per germline, CDR1 LNHNV and CDR2 YYDKDF (reference sequence). The V and J ends lost 0 bases and 0 bases, in that order; junction bases with no gene match: 4. The CDR3 loop spans 19 amino acids. The chain's CDR3 is CATSRDRGLAGANTGELFF. The CDR3 DNA follows: TGTGCCACCAGCAGAGATCGAGGACTAGCGGGAGCGAACACCGGGGAGCTGTTTTTT.

This chain connects TRBV18 to TRBJ2-4, with D tentatively TRBD1 or TRBD2 (5 bases each). The V end was cut by 2 bases, the J end by 0 bases, with 8 bases between. Per germline, CDR1 KGHSH and CDR2 LQKENI. The CDR3 loop spans 15 amino acids. The CDR3 spells CASSPEGLAKNIQYF. CDR3 coding DNA: TGTGCCAGCTCACCAGAGGGGCTAGCCAAAAACATTCAGTACTTC.